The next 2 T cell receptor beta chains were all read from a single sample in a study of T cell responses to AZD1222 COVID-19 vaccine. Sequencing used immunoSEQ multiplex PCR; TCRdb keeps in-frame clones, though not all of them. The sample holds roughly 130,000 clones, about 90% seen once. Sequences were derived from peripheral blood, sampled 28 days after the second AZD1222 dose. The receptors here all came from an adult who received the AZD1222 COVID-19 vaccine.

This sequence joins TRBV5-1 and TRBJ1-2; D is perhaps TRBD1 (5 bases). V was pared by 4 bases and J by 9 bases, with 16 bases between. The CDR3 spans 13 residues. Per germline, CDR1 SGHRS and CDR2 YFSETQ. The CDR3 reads CASSPGTVGSYTF. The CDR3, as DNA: TGCGCCAGCAGCCCGGGGACGGTTGGTAGCTACACCTTC.

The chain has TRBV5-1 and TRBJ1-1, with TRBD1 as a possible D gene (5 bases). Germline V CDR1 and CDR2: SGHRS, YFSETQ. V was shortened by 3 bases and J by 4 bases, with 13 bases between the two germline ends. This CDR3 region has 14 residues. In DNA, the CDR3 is TGCGCCAGCAGCTGGGGGGACCTGGGCACTGAAGCTTTCTTT. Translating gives CASSWGDLGTEAFF.